This T cell receptor beta chain was captured by sequencing in a study of cytomegalovirus exposure and HLA in healthy donors (dated by TCRdb to 2016 to 2017). Turning to the overall study: According to an earlier analysis of a few hundred of the donors, 150 million to 200 million T cells yielded over 100 million unique TCR beta sequences and about 300 Gb of sequence data. Of the approximately 370 genotyped donors, approximately 81% were placed in the genetic ancestry cluster associated with self-reported Caucasian donors. Donor age, sex, ethnicity and CMV serostatus were collected together with the repertoire data. To study patterns of TCR occurrence, a later analysis re-analyzed previously published TCR beta repertoires from around 700 donors and added high-resolution HLA genotyping. Both class I and class II loci were covered by HLA typing, at four-digit resolution. In an earlier analysis of several hundred of the donors, high-throughput TCR beta sequencing was used to judge whether each TCR beta V gene segment behaved as functional or pseudogenic. In the later analysis, no new phenotypic data were used to find candidate immune exposures; instead, reliance was placed on TCR beta sequences and their occurrence across donors. Along with the approximately 700-subject first cohort, a separate validation cohort of over a hundred different subjects was used. All discovery cohort repertoires had been generated on a single sequencing platform. Across some 400 genotyped donors of the cohort, an average of roughly 200,000 unique TCR beta nucleotide sequences per donor were sequenced, and 15% to 20% of those sequences were non-productive. The study combined high-throughput TCR immunosequencing, statistical association of individual TCRs with disease status, and machine learning to predict cytomegalovirus infection status. A later genetic analysis took genome-wide SNP genotypes for about three fifths of the roughly 700 donors and used that subset as a discovery cohort. An early release that covered about 640 HLA-typed donors contained 250 to 350 gigabases of sequencing data and 70 million to 100 million unique TCR sequences. The study profiled the T cell repertoires of about 640 subjects by immunosequencing and related them to cytomegalovirus serostatus. The number of typed donors differed by locus: roughly 629-630 for A, B, C, DRB1 and DQB1; roughly 510 for DQA1; about 600 for DPA1; and approximately 450 for DPB1. The study was designed to test whether signatures of past pathogen exposure could be identified by cataloging public T cell receptors. Roughly five DR-DQ haplotypes were treated as single units for association and clustering because of strong linkage in the cohort.

To prepare the library, the immunoSEQ multiplex PCR assay was applied. For the multiplex PCR, a mixture combining 60 forward primers for TCR Vbeta segments and 13 reverse primers for TCR Jbeta segments was used. Amplification of the CDR3 region of rearranged TCR beta genes was performed with a multiplex PCR assay on genomic DNA. The Illumina HiSeq System was used to sequence the amplified TCR beta libraries as 87-base-pair reads. Per the source publication's procedure: A later analysis tallied 75 million to 85 million unique TCR beta chains across the 666 repertoires, and approximately 12 million of those chains were shared by two or more donors. A nearest-neighbor algorithm error-corrected the raw reads and collapsed the reads into unique sequences, merging closely related sequences to remove PCR and sequencing errors. V, D and J gene segments were assigned by aligning CDR3 sequences to IMGT reference sequences. For a sequence to be retained, at least a six-nucleotide match to both a V gene segment and a J gene segment was required. A rearrangement counted as productive if the CDR3 had no stop codons and remained in frame with V and J, and every other rearrangement counted as non-productive. Following IMGT convention, CDR3 was defined as the stretch from the second conserved V-encoded cysteine to the conserved J-encoded phenylalanine. The earlier analysis of some 600 of the donors excluded sequences that lacked an unambiguous match to a single V gene segment. An earlier analysis of 587 of the donors called V segments functional above 56.7% productive rearrangements and segregating when the between-donor standard deviation exceeded 5%. A statistical classification framework was built to diagnose cytomegalovirus status from the catalog of TCR beta chain sequences. A later analysis assigned V and J genes by comparing TCR nucleotide sequences with IMGT/GENE-DB human TR gene sequences. In a later analysis, CDR3 sequences and most-parsimonious VDJ recombination scenarios were assigned using the TCRdist pipeline. A later analysis defined each TCR beta chain by its CDR3 amino acid sequence plus V-gene family, and excluded reads lacking a unique V-gene family. In a later analysis, 450 to 600 highly shared, low-generation-probability nucleotide sequences were removed to address suspected cross-contamination and a sequencing artifact. In a later analysis, a clonal expansion index was calculated for each public chain from normalized within-repertoire ranks of inferred template counts. Generation probabilities in a later analysis came from a VDJ recombination model fitted to out-of-frame rearrangements, and those results were checked against IGoR. A later analysis scored TCR-TCR, TCR-HLA and TCR-CMV co-occurrence with hypergeometric tests, applying a repertoire-size bias correction to TCR pairs. To estimate false discovery rates, a later analysis permuted the HLA or CMV assignments 20 times. In a later analysis, co-occurring TCRs were grouped with DBSCAN, and TCRdist sequence similarity was added when clustering was performed within HLA-allele-positive subsets. Repertoires with fewer than 30,000 or more than 120,000 public chains were left out of co-occurrence clustering, as were a handful of repertoires with anomalous nucleotide sharing. The source is immuneACCESS, and TCRdb retained only in-frame sequences with V and J called. Part of the clones is not carried over; for the studies checked, unresolved V genes explain less than half of this, and the remainder is unexplained. Clonal size and the V and J genes are those of that table, whereas D and trimming came from the DNA. The sample contains about 150,000 clones, less than 85% of them found a single time. The ten biggest clones cover 6.3% of the sample.

A remark on this clone: The target of this receptor is not known. Base qualities are not at hand, and no much larger clone is one base apart.

In total, around 600 healthy bone marrow donors made up the cohort. Cohort members were all nominally healthy when sampled, although unrecorded immune exposures were likely present. The donor tested CMV seropositive and was one of the 289 seropositive cohort members. Every donor gave a peripheral blood sample, and the peripheral blood mononuclear cells from that sample were used for TCR beta sequencing. Genomic DNA extraction from the blood cell samples was performed with the Qiagen DNeasy Blood Extraction Kit. The investigation overall reported the following: Most TCR sequences were seen in very few donors, while some public TCRs were found in many individuals. Only TCR beta chains were sequenced in this cohort, and the absence of alpha or paired-chain data limited detectable features. In vitro tests confirmed that a few of the cytomegalovirus-associated TCR beta chains recognize cytomegalovirus antigens. In an earlier analysis of over 550 of the donors, most TCR beta V segments were observed in productive rearrangements about 90% or about 30% of the time, broadly matching IMGT annotations. A cluster of highly shared sequence variants was judged likely to represent a technical artifact of the sequencing pipeline. Assigning TCR associations to individual alleles was difficult when HLA alleles, especially DR and DQ, strongly co-occurred. For the cohort, immune exposure information was limited to CMV serostatus. Because some donors lacked HLA typing at each locus, the association tests relied only on the typed subset. A further reported finding was that TCR beta sequences accurately predicted the HLA-A and HLA-B alleles for most subjects in the first cohort. In a later analysis, the rate of TCR association differed among HLA loci, with DRB1 alleles having the most associated TCRs and HLA-C alleles having the fewest. Compared with the approximately 670-donor mean, donors in an Asian-associated ancestry cluster had fewer N-insertions in productive TCRs, according to a later genetic analysis. In both the original and validation cohorts, the classifier was reported to diagnose cytomegalovirus status with high specificity and sensitivity. Sequencing depth was assumed to be roughly uniform across donors in the presence/absence analyses, though that assumption may not hold. Correlated functional status among segregating V segments might be attributable to linkage disequilibrium, but an unknown experimental factor could not be ruled out. At a false discovery rate of 0.05, a later analysis linked 16,951 TCR beta sequences to specific HLA alleles. It was suggested by the authors that the approach could potentially be generalized to other disease states and immunological phenotypes. Because counts were too low, some 16 rarely observed V segments, including chromosome 9 orphons, were excluded from the earlier analysis of several hundred of the donors. V-gene and J-gene trimming of TCR beta chains was associated with a missense DCLRE1C variant in a later genetic analysis, and the association was replicated in an independent cohort. Several of the top co-occurrence clusters appeared to be linked to parvovirus B19, influenza, CMV and Epstein-Barr virus, according to a later analysis. Most CMV-associated TCR beta chains appeared to be HLA-restricted in a later analysis, and the HLA associations seemed to be driven largely by CMV exposure. In the study, 164 TCR beta chains were listed as associated with cytomegalovirus. Because the 87-base-pair reads could not distinguish some IMGT-functional V segments, including TRBV6-2 and TRBV6-3, those segments were excluded. Compared with equally common non-associated chains, HLA-associated TCR beta chains in a later analysis were more clonally expanded and had lower generation probabilities.

CDR1 and CDR2 are read off the germline V gene as SGHVS and FQNEAQ. At the junction V is shortened by 2 bases and J by 5 bases, with 2 bases in between. The CDR3 sequence holds 11 residues, the cysteine and phenylalanine included. The read is trimmed to its CDR3 DNA, 33 bases read in frame from base 1. This TCR was recovered from a man aged 50 to 60 in good health and CMV-seropositive. The V and J segments used are TRBV7-8 and TRBJ2-3; the D gene cannot be resolved reliably. Sequencing was performed on PBMCs. The CDR3 has the sequence CASSLRDTQYF. The nucleotide sequence is TGTGCCAGCAGCTTACGAGATACGCAGTATTTT.